Listed below are T cell receptor beta chains from one sample, sequenced in a study of metastatic and nonmetastatic thyroid tumors. TCRdb re-processed the PCR reads through MiXCR. Of 25,000 to 30,000 clones in the sample, less than 4% were seen once. The material sequenced was blood. The receptors were gathered from a male donor with papillary thyroid cancer or a benign thyroid nodule (not recorded which). Some clones in this sample may be carry-over from other donors' samples. CDR3s include the opening cysteine and the closing phenylalanine or tryptophan. D genes are given only for firm matches. Expanded clones get a size class; other rows say once, few or many, or leave the size out.

d_gene	j_gene	v_gene	abundance	CDR3aa	CDR3nt
NA	TRBJ1-6	TRBV12-3/TRBV12-4	NA	CASSLRGGAPLHF	TGTGCCAGCAGTCTGAGGGGAGGAGCACCCCTCCACTTT
TRBD2	TRBJ2-3	TRBV25-1	few	CASSGLAGGKPSTDTQYF	TGTGCCAGCAGTGGACTAGCGGGAGGCAAACCCAGCACAGATACGCAGTATTTT
NA	TRBJ2-7	TRBV27	NA	CASSRLSGRYEQYF	TGTGCCAGCAGTCGACTTAGCGGCCGCTACGAGCAGTACTTC
NA	TRBJ2-4	TRBV28	few	CASTHYPLAKNIQYF	TGTGCCAGCACTCATTATCCCTTAGCCAAAAACATTCAGTACTTC
TRBD2	TRBJ2-7	TRBV5-6	many	CASSLLASGHYEQYF	TGTGCCAGCAGCTTGCTAGCTAGCGGACACTACGAGCAGTACTTC
TRBD2	TRBJ2-2	TRBV27	few	CASGLTSGSEYDGELFF	TGTGCCAGCGGCCTGACTAGCGGGAGTGAATATGACGGTGAGCTGTTTTTT
NA	TRBJ2-7	TRBV4-2	many	CASSQRLMESSYEQYF	TGTGCCAGCAGCCAACGCCTAATGGAGAGCTCCTACGAGCAGTACTTC
TRBD1	TRBJ2-5	TRBV5-5	many	CASSSRTGGGEETQYF	TGTGCCAGCAGCTCGAGGACAGGGGGTGGGGAAGAGACCCAGTACTTC
NA	TRBJ1-5	TRBV20-1	few	CSAKPGTGHPQHF	TGCAGTGCAAAACCTGGTACCGGGCATCCCCAGCATTTT
NA	TRBJ2-1	TRBV20-1	NA	CSAREPAGYNEQFF	TGCAGTGCTAGAGAGCCAGCGGGCTACAATGAGCAGTTCTTC
TRBD2	TRBJ2-1	TRBV7-6	many	CASSLVGPGLAGDNEQFF	TGTGCCAGCAGCTTAGTCGGACCGGGACTAGCGGGAGACAATGAGCAGTTCTTC
NA	TRBJ2-2	TRBV6-1	NA	CASSEPLAKNTGELFF	TGTGCCAGCAGTGAGCCGCTAGCGAAAAACACCGGGGAGCTGTTTTTT
NA	TRBJ1-2	TRBV28	NA	CASSLWPAINYGYTF	TGTGCCAGCAGTTTATGGCCCGCAATTAACTATGGCTACACCTTC
NA	TRBJ2-7	TRBV6-1	NA	CASTQRLDSYEQYF	TGTGCCAGCACCCAGCGCCTGGACTCCTACGAGCAGTACTTC
NA	TRBJ1-4	TRBV5-1	many	CASSPGSLASGEKLFF	TGCGCCAGCAGCCCCGGGTCTTTGGCCTCGGGTGAAAAACTGTTTTTT
NA	TRBJ2-7	TRBV20-1	medium-sized	CSAITTRGTYEQYF	TGCAGTGCTATAACGACTCGCGGGACCTACGAGCAGTACTTC
TRBD2	TRBJ2-5	TRBV20-1	many	CSVGLAGRRETQYF	TGCAGTGTCGGTCTAGCGGGAAGGCGGGAGACCCAGTACTTC
NA	TRBJ2-5	TRBV5-1	many	CASSSRGTRQETQYF	TGCGCCAGCAGCTCCCGCGGGACAAGACAAGAGACCCAGTACTTC
NA	TRBJ1-1	TRBV9	NA	CASSLADSVNAEAFF	TGTGCCAGCAGCTTAGCTGACAGTGTGAACGCTGAAGCTTTCTTT
NA	TRBJ1-5	TRBV4-2	many	CASSQQTGSQPQHF	TGTGCCAGCAGCCAGCAGACAGGCAGTCAGCCCCAGCATTTT
NA	TRBJ1-4	TRBV6-1	few	CASSEGIGQGDEKLFF	TGTGCCAGCAGTGAAGGTATTGGGCAAGGAGACGAAAAACTGTTTTTT